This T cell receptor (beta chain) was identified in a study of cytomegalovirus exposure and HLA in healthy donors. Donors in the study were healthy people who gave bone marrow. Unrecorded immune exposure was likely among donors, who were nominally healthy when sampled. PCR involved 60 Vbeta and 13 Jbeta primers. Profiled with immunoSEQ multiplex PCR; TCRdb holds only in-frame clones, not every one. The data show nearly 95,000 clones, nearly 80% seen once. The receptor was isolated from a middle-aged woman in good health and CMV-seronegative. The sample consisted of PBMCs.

The CDR3 here is CASSRQRATEAFF. For the CDR3, the DNA is TGCGCCAGCAGCAGACAGAGAGCCACTGAAGCTTTCTTT. The chain is built from TRBV4-3 and TRBJ1-1; D may be TRBD1 (5 bases). With 5 bases removed from V and 4 bases from J, the gap between germline ends came to 11 bases. Germline CDR1 reads LGHNA; CDR2 reads YSLEER. This CDR3 has 13 residues.